The entry below describes one TCR beta chain. The sample is drawn from a study of blood T cell repertoires in COVID-19. Overall study context: Samples taken during acute and convalescent COVID-19 were collected in the United States, Italy and Spain.

Original analysis: Amplification from reference gene primers served as the basis for estimated nucleated cell counts. Measured with immunoSEQ multiplex PCR; TCRdb has only the in-frame clones, and not every one. The V and J calls and the clone size are those of that table, but D and trimming were determined from the DNA. This sample has about 57,000 clones; 80% to 90% occur once, and the top ten carry more than 4%. The germline V gene has CDR1 SGHRS and CDR2 YFSETQ. The V and J ends lost 1 base and 0 bases respectively, with 15 bases between them. The CDR3 loop spans 17 amino acids. Sequenced material: peripheral blood. This receptor was obtained from a human donor in a cohort sampled during active COVID-19. The chain carries TRBV5-1 and TRBJ2-3; D might be TRBD2 (6 bases). Here the CDR3 reads CASSLRSGTSSTDTQYF. The CDR3 bases are TGCGCCAGCAGCTTGAGGTCGGGGACTTCTAGCACAGATACGCAGTATTTT.